A selection of T cell receptor beta chains follows, all from one sample in a study of graft-versus-host responses after intestinal transplantation. Generated by immunoSEQ multiplex PCR, the TCRdb table keeps only in-frame clones and is missing some. The sample yields 60,000 to 65,000 clones, 89% seen once. The input for sequencing was ileum tissue, taken around 350 days after transplant. These receptor sequences come from a human patient who received an intestinal transplant, so some T cells may come from the graft donor. Each CDR3 is given with its conserved first and last residue. The order of the fields is J gene, clone size, V gene, CDR3 length, D gene, CDR3 DNA, CDR3 protein. D genes are given only for firm matches. Clone sizes are given selectively: once, few, many, or a class where the clone is expanded.

J gene: TRBJ2-7; clone size: once; V gene: TRBV18; CDR3 length: 15; D gene: TRBD1; CDR3 DNA: TGTGCCAGCTCATCAGGCCCCGGACAGGGCTACGAGCAGTACTTC; CDR3 protein: CASSSGPGQGYEQYF
J gene: TRBJ2-5; clone size: .; V gene: TRBV4-1; CDR3 length: 15; D gene: .; CDR3 DNA: TGCGCCAGCAGCCAAGAGGCCCGGAGGCCCAAGGCCCAGTACTTC; CDR3 protein: CASSQEARRPKAQYF
J gene: TRBJ2-7; clone size: once; V gene: TRBV29-1; CDR3 length: 13; D gene: .; CDR3 DNA: TGCAGCGTTGTGGCAGAGATTTCCTACGAGCAGTACTTC; CDR3 protein: CSVVAEISYEQYF
J gene: TRBJ1-4; clone size: .; V gene: TRBV30; CDR3 length: 18; D gene: TRBD1; CDR3 DNA: TGTGCCTGGACTCTTCAGGGGGGCGACTCGTTTGTTAATGAAAAACTGTTTTTT; CDR3 protein: CAWTLQGGDSFVNEKLFF
J gene: TRBJ2-1; clone size: .; V gene: TRBV5-4; CDR3 length: 15; D gene: TRBD2; CDR3 DNA: TGTGCCAGCAGCTTCTGGGGACTAGCGGTCTATGAGCAGTTCTTC; CDR3 protein: CASSFWGLAVYEQFF
J gene: TRBJ2-5; clone size: .; V gene: TRBV20-1; CDR3 length: 10; D gene: .; CDR3 DNA: TGCAGTAGCATTGGGGAGACCCAGTACTTC; CDR3 protein: CSSIGETQYF
J gene: TRBJ2-1; clone size: medium-sized; V gene: TRBV7-7; CDR3 length: 16; D gene: TRBD2; CDR3 DNA: TGTGCCAGCAGCGATTCTAGCGGGGGGGCTAAGAATGAGCAGTTCTTC; CDR3 protein: CASSDSSGGAKNEQFF
J gene: TRBJ2-1; clone size: once; V gene: TRBV29-1; CDR3 length: 17; D gene: TRBD2; CDR3 DNA: TGCAGCGTTGAAGATCCCACTAGCGGCCTGTTGGGTGATGAGCAGTTCTTC; CDR3 protein: CSVEDPTSGLLGDEQFF
J gene: TRBJ2-7; clone size: once; V gene: TRBV27; CDR3 length: 14; D gene: TRBD1; CDR3 DNA: TGTGCCAGCAGTTTGACAGGGTTTACCTACGAGCAGTACTTC; CDR3 protein: CASSLTGFTYEQYF
J gene: TRBJ2-7; clone size: once; V gene: TRBV5-5; CDR3 length: 13; D gene: .; CDR3 DNA: TGTGCCAGCGGTAAATTGGAGGTTAACGAGCAGTACTTC; CDR3 protein: CASGKLEVNEQYF
J gene: TRBJ1-2; clone size: .; V gene: TRBV20-1; CDR3 length: 11; D gene: .; CDR3 DNA: TGCAGTGCCACCTTAAACTATGGCTACACCTTC; CDR3 protein: CSATLNYGYTF
J gene: TRBJ2-7; clone size: once; V gene: TRBV7-2; CDR3 length: 15; D gene: TRBD1; CDR3 DNA: TGTGCCAGCAGCTTAGGACAGGGGCTTTCCTACGAGCAGTACTTC; CDR3 protein: CASSLGQGLSYEQYF
J gene: TRBJ1-1; clone size: once; V gene: TRBV18; CDR3 length: 12; D gene: .; CDR3 DNA: TGTGCCAGCTCAACGAGGGGCCCTGAAGCTTTCTTT; CDR3 protein: CASSTRGPEAFF
J gene: TRBJ1-2; clone size: once; V gene: TRBV7-9; CDR3 length: 15; D gene: TRBD1; CDR3 DNA: TGTGCCAGCAGCACGAGGACAGGGAGGGGATATGGCTACACCTTC; CDR3 protein: CASSTRTGRGYGYTF
J gene: TRBJ1-2; clone size: .; V gene: TRBV6-5; CDR3 length: 14; D gene: .; CDR3 DNA: TGTGCCAGCAGTTCCACCGGGACGGGGTACGGCTACACCTTC; CDR3 protein: CASSSTGTGYGYTF
J gene: TRBJ1-3; clone size: once; V gene: TRBV15; CDR3 length: 15; D gene: .; CDR3 DNA: TGTGCCACCAGCAGAGATCACGGTCCTGGAAACACCATATATTTT; CDR3 protein: CATSRDHGPGNTIYF
J gene: TRBJ1-1; clone size: .; V gene: TRBV6-4; CDR3 length: 13; D gene: .; CDR3 DNA: TGCGCCAGCAGTGCGGGGGCTGGCACTGAAGCTTTCTTT; CDR3 protein: CASSAGAGTEAFF
J gene: TRBJ1-1; clone size: .; V gene: TRBV7-7; CDR3 length: 13; D gene: .; CDR3 DNA: TGTGCCAGCGCCATCGGAACGAACACTGAAGCTTTCTTT; CDR3 protein: CASAIGTNTEAFF
J gene: TRBJ1-1; clone size: .; V gene: TRBV2; CDR3 length: 12; D gene: .; CDR3 DNA: TGTGCCAGCATGTACGTTAACACTGAAGCTTTCTTT; CDR3 protein: CASMYVNTEAFF
J gene: TRBJ2-7; clone size: .; V gene: TRBV19; CDR3 length: 13; D gene: TRBD2; CDR3 DNA: TGTGCCAGTGGACTAGCGGGCGCCTACGAGCAGTACTTC; CDR3 protein: CASGLAGAYEQYF
J gene: TRBJ2-5; clone size: .; V gene: TRBV25-1; CDR3 length: 15; D gene: .; CDR3 DNA: TGTGCCAGCAGTGAACCCCTCGGACGGCAAGAGACCCAGTACTTC; CDR3 protein: CASSEPLGRQETQYF
J gene: TRBJ2-7; clone size: .; V gene: TRBV5-1; CDR3 length: 16; D gene: .; CDR3 DNA: TGCGCCAGCAGCCCTGCCCCAGGGTCCAGCTCCTACGAGCAGTACTTC; CDR3 protein: CASSPAPGSSSYEQYF
J gene: TRBJ2-3; clone size: .; V gene: TRBV11-3; CDR3 length: 14; D gene: .; CDR3 DNA: TGTGCCAGCAGCCTACAGGGAGTCACAGATACGCAGTATTTT; CDR3 protein: CASSLQGVTDTQYF
J gene: TRBJ2-7; clone size: few; V gene: TRBV6-1; CDR3 length: 15; D gene: .; CDR3 DNA: TGTGCCAGCAGTGAGGGCCGTATAGTCGCCTACGAGCAGTACTTC; CDR3 protein: CASSEGRIVAYEQYF
J gene: TRBJ2-2; clone size: few; V gene: TRBV9; CDR3 length: 15; D gene: .; CDR3 DNA: TGTGCCAGCAGCGAGAGGGCGGGATACACCGGGGAGCTGTTTTTT; CDR3 protein: CASSERAGYTGELFF